This TCR beta chain was observed in a study of cytomegalovirus exposure and HLA in healthy donors. Overall study context: Membership in the Caucasian-associated ancestry cluster was found for approximately 85% of almost 400 genotyped donors.

Germline lookup yields CDR1 LNHDA and CDR2 SQIVND (reference sequence). This CDR3 contains 14 residues. Regarding the study as a whole: Follow-up analysis found HLA locus-dependent TCR association rates, highest for DRB1 and lowest for HLA-C. TCR beta V- and J-gene trimming was later associated with a missense DCLRE1C variant.

The primer mix had 60 Vbeta and 13 Jbeta primers. Measured with immunoSEQ multiplex PCR; TCRdb has only the in-frame clones, and not every one. This repertoire shows 99,000 or so clones, about 70% found once; its top ten account for 3% to 3.5%. Regarding this clone: The target antigen is unknown.

Everyone who donated was a healthy bone marrow donor. This receptor was taken from a man aged 30 to 39 in good health and CMV-seronegative. The J gene is TRBJ2-5, the V gene TRBV19; weak D call: TRBD1 (6 bases). The J call may not be correct, given that the DNA end is closer to TRBJ2-7. Sequences were obtained from PBMCs. This chain's CDR3 is CASSYRAGSYEQYF. DNA for the CDR3: TGTGCCAGTAGTTACAGGGCCGGCTCCTACGAGCAGTACTTC.